This TCR beta chain was sequenced during a study of TIL therapy for anti-PD-1-resistant metastatic lung cancer. Overall study context: Tumors carried a median about 1.6 non-synonymous mutations per megabase.

After removal of 0 bases from V and 2 bases from J, the junction contained 4 bases not matched to a gene. CDR3 length: 16 amino acids. Looked up from germline, CDR1 is SGHRS and CDR2 is YFSETQ. Time point meaning: pre-treatment sample, taken before nivolumab and TIL therapy. Stage 4 NSCLC adults joined between late 2017 and January 2020. Study-wide points: TIL clonotype persistence in blood showed no apparent association with response.

On this clone itself: Antigen specificity is unknown.

Sequencing used immunoSEQ v3. Libraries were prepared by immunoSEQ multiplex PCR; TCRdb keeps only in-frame clonotypes and omits some of them. Found here are tens of thousands of clones, about two thirds of them singletons; the top ten hold roughly 7.2%. This receptor was taken from a person aged 25-80 years with non-small cell lung cancer. The genes are TRBV5-1 and TRBJ2-7; 11 nucleotides align to TRBD2. This specimen consisted of blood, obtained at baseline. The CDR3 is CASSLAQTSGAYEQYF. The CDR3 region has the DNA TGCGCCAGCAGCTTGGCCCAGACTAGCGGGGCCTACGAGCAGTACTTC.